Shown below are 4 T cell receptor beta chains from a single sample sequenced in a study of brain T cells in children with intractable seizures. Clones were read by immunoSEQ multiplex PCR, and TCRdb kept only the in-frame ones, dropping some. The sample consists of 60,000 to 85,000 clones, 90% to 95% of them appearing once. Sequences were derived from peripheral blood, sampled at surgery. These receptors came from a boy younger than two with tuberous sclerosis and intractable seizures.

The rearrangement links TRBV5-6 to TRBJ2-7, with D unclear. The CDR3 loop spans 12 amino acids. V gave up 4 bases and J gave up 6 bases, with 11 bases separating them. The germline V gene encodes CDR1 SGHDT and CDR2 YYEEEE. This CDR3 reads CASSTSTPEQYF. As DNA, the CDR3 is TGTGCCAGCAGCACCTCGACCCCCGAGCAGTACTTC.

The CDR3 loop is CASSQDFRRITDTQYF. CDR3 nucleotides: TGTGCCAGCAGCCAAGATTTCCGTAGAATCACAGATACGCAGTATTTT. The V gene is TRBV4-2, the J gene TRBJ2-3; no clear D gene. The V and J ends lost 0 bases and 2 bases respectively, with 12 bases between them. The CDR3 length is 16 residues. The V gene's germline CDR1 is LGHNA and CDR2 YNFKEQ.

This chain connects TRBV21-1 to TRBJ1-1. TRBV21-1 is a documented pseudogene. The CDR3 sequence is 13 residues long. CDR3 in DNA: TGTGCCAGCAGCAAAGGAGAGAACACTGAAGCTTTCTTT. It is translated as CASSKGENTEAFF.

The V and J genes are TRBV7-2 and TRBJ2-5, with D tentatively TRBD2 (5 bases). Germline V lookup: CDR1 SGHTA, CDR2 FQGNSA. This CDR3 region has 16 residues. Trimming cost V 2 bases and J 0 bases, with 13 bases left between them. The CDR3 nucleotides are TGTGCCAGCAGCTTAAGAAGCGGAGCCTACCAAGAGACCCAGTACTTC. Protein product: CASSLRSGAYQETQYF.